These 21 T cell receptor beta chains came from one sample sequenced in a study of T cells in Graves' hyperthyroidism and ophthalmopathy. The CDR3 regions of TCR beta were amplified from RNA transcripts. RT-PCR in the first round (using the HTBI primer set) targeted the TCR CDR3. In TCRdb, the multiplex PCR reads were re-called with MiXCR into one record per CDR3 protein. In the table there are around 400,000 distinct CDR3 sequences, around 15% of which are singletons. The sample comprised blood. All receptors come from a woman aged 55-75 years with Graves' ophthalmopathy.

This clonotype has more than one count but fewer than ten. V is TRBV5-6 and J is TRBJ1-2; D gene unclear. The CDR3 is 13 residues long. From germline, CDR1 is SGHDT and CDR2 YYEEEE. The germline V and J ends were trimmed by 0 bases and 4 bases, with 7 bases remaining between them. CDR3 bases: TGTGCCAGCAGCTTGGTGGCAGGCTATGGCTACACCTTC. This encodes CASSLVAGYGYTF.

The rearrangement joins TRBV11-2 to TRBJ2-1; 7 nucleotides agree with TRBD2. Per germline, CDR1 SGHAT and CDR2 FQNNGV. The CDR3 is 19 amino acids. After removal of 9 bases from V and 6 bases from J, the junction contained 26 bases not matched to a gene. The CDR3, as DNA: TGTGCCAGTAGTATGGCCCCGGGACGGGGGGTGGCCAAGAGCAATGAGCAGTTCTTC. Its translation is CASSMAPGRGVAKSNEQFF.

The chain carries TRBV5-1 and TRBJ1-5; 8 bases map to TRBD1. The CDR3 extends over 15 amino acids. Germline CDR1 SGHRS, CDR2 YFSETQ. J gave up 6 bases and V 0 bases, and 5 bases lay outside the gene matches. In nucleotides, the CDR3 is TGCGCCAGCAGCTTGGCAGGGGGCGAGGGTCAGCCCCAGCATTTT. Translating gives CASSLAGGEGQPQHF. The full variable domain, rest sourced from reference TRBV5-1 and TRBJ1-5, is KAGVTQTPRYLIKTRGQQVTLSCSPISGHRSVSWYQQTPGQGLQFLFEYFSETQRNKGNFPGRFSGRQFSNSRSEMNVSTLELGDSALYLCASSLAGGEGQPQHFGDGTRLSIL.

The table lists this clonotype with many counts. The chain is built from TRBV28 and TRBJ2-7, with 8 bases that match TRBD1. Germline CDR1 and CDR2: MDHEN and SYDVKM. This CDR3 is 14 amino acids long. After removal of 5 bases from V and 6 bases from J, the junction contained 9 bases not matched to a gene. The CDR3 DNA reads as TGTGCCAGCAGTCCAGCGGACAGGGACTTCGAGCAGTACTTC. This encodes CASSPADRDFEQYF. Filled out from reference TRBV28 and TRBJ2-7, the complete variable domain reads DVKVTQSSRYLVKRTGEKVFLECVQDMDHENMFWYRQDPGLGLRLIYFSYDVKMKEKGDIPEGYSVSREKKERFSLILESASTNQTSMYLCASSPADRDFEQYFGPGTRLTVT.

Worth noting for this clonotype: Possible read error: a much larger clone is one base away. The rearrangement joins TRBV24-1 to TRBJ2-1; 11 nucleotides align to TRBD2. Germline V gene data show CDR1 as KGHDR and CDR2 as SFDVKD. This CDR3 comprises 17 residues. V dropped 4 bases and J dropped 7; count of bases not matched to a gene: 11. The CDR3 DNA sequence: TGTGCCACCAGTGACAGCCCACTAGCGGGAGCGGGGAATGAGCAGTTCTTC. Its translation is CATSDSPLAGAGNEQFF.

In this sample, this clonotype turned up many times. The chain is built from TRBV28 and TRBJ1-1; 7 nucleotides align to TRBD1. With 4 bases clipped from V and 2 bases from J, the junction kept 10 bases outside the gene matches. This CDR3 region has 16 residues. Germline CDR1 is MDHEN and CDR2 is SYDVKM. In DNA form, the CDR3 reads TGTGCCAGCAGTTCAGGGGGTCTTTCGGTAAACACTGAAGCTTTCTTT. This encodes CASSSGGLSVNTEAFF.

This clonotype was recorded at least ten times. CDR3 amino acids: CASSFPRPGRTEAFF. The DNA of the CDR3 is TGTGCCAGCAGTTTCCCCCGGCCAGGGAGGACTGAAGCTTTCTTT. The rearrangement links TRBV28 to TRBJ1-1; possibly TRBD1 for D (5 bases). CDR3 length equals 15 residues. CDR1 is MDHEN and CDR2 is SYDVKM in the germline V gene. Trimming stripped 3 bases from V and 5 bases from J, with 16 bases between.

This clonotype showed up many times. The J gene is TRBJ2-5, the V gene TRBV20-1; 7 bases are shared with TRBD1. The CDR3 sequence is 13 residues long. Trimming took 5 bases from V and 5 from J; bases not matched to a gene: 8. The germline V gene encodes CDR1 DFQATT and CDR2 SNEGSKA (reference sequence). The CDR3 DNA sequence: TGCAGTGCTGGGACAGCTGGTTTGGAGACCCAGTACTTC. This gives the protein CSAGTAGLETQYF.

In DNA, the CDR3 is TGTGCCAGCAGCCGGACAGGGGCCCCGAGCACCGGGGAGCTGTTTTTT. This codes for CASSRTGAPSTGELFF. The genes are TRBV11-2 and TRBJ2-2, with 9 bases matching TRBD1. Germline lookup yields CDR1 SGHAT and CDR2 FQNNGV. The trim removed 5 bases at V and 4 bases at J, leaving 8 bases unmatched. This CDR3 has 16 residues.

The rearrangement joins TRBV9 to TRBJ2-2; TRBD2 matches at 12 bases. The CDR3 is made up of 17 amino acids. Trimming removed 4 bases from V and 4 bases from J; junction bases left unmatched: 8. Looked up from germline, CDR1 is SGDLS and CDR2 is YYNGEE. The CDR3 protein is CASSPGLAGSGTGELFF. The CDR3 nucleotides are TGTGCCAGCAGCCCCGGACTAGCGGGATCGGGCACCGGGGAGCTGTTTTTT. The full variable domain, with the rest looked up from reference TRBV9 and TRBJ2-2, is DSGVTQTPKHLITATGQRVTLRCSPRSGDLSVYWYQQSLDQGLQFLIQYYNGEERAKGNILERFSAQQFPDLHSELNLSSLELGDSALYFCASSPGLAGSGTGELFFGEGSRLTVL.

CDR3 loop: CASSNGTAYEQYF. CDR3 coding DNA: TGTGCCAGCAGTAATGGGACTGCTTACGAGCAGTACTTC. This chain uses TRBV27 with TRBJ2-7, with D perhaps TRBD2 (6 bases). Deletions cut 5 bases from V and 4 bases from J, with 12 bases between. CDR3 length: 13 residues. Germline lookup yields CDR1 MNHEY and CDR2 SMNVEV (reference sequence).

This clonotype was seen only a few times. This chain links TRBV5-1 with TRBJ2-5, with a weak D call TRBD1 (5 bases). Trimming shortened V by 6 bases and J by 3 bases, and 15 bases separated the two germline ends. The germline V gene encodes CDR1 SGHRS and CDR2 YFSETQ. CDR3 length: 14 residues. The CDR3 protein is CASKLLQVEETQYF. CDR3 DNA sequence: TGCGCCAGCAAACTTTTACAGGTAGAAGAGACCCAGTACTTC.

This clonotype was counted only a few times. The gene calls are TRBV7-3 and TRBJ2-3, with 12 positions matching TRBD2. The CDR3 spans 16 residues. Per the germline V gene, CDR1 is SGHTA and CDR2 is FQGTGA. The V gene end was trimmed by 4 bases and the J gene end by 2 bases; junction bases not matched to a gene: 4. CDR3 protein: CASSSTSGRHTDTQYF. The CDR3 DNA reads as TGTGCCAGCAGCTCCACTAGCGGGAGGCACACAGATACGCAGTATTTT.

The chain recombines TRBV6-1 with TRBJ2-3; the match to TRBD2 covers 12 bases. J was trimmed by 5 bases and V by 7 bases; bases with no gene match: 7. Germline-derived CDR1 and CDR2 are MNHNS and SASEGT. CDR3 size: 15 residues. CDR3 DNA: TGTGCCAGCACCCTAGCGGGAGGGCGGGTAGATACGCAGTATTTT. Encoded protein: CASTLAGGRVDTQYF.

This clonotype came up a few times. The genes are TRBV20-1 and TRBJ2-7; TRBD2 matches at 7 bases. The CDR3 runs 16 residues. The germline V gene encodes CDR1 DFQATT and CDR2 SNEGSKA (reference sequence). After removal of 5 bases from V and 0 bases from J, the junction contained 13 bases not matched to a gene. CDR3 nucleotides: TGCAGTGCTGGGGGGGGGAGGGCAGGTTCCTCCTACGAGCAGTACTTC. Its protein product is CSAGGGRAGSSYEQYF.

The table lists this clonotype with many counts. DNA for the CDR3: TGTGCCTGGAGTGTTGGAACGGCCGGGGAGCTGTTTTTT. Its protein product is CAWSVGTAGELFF. The rearrangement joins TRBV30 to TRBJ2-2, with no clear D. Per the germline V gene, CDR1 is GTSNPN and CDR2 is SVGIG (reference sequence). This CDR3 has 13 amino acids. The V and J ends lost 0 bases and 6 bases respectively, with 8 bases between them.

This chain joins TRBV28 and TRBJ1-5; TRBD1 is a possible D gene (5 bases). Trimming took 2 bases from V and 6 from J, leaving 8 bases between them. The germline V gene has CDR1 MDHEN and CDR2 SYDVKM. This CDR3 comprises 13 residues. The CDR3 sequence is CASSLRQIQPQHF. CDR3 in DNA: TGTGCCAGCAGTTTAAGACAGATTCAGCCCCAGCATTTT. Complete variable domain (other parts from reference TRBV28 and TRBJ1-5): DVKVTQSSRYLVKRTGEKVFLECVQDMDHENMFWYRQDPGLGLRLIYFSYDVKMKEKGDIPEGYSVSREKKERFSLILESASTNQTSMYLCASSLRQIQPQHFGDGTRLSIL.

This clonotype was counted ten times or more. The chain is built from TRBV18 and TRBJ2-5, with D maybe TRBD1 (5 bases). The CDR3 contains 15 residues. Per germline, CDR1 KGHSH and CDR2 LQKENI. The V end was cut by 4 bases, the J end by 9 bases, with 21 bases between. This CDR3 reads CASSRSQAPGEAQYF. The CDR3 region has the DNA TGTGCCAGCTCACGTTCACAGGCGCCTGGCGAGGCCCAGTACTTC.

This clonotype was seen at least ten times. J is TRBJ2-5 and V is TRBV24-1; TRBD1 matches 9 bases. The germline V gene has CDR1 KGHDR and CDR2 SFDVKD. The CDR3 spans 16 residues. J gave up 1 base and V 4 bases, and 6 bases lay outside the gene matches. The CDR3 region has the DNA TGTGCCACCAGTGACCCGGGACAGGGTGGCCAAGAGACCCAGTACTTC. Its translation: CATSDPGQGGQETQYF.

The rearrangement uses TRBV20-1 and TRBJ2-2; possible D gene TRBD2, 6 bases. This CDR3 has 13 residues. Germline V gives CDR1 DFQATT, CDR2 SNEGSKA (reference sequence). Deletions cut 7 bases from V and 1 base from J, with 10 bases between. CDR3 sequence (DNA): TGCAGTGTTCTTAGCGGGAACACCGGGGAGCTGTTTTTT. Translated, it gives CSVLSGNTGELFF.

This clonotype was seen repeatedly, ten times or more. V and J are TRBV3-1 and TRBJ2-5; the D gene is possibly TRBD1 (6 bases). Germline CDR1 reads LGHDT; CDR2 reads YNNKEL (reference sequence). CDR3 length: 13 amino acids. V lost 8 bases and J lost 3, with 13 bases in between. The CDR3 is CASGGGGEETQYF. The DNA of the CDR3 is TGTGCCAGCGGTGGGGGCGGTGAAGAGACCCAGTACTTC.